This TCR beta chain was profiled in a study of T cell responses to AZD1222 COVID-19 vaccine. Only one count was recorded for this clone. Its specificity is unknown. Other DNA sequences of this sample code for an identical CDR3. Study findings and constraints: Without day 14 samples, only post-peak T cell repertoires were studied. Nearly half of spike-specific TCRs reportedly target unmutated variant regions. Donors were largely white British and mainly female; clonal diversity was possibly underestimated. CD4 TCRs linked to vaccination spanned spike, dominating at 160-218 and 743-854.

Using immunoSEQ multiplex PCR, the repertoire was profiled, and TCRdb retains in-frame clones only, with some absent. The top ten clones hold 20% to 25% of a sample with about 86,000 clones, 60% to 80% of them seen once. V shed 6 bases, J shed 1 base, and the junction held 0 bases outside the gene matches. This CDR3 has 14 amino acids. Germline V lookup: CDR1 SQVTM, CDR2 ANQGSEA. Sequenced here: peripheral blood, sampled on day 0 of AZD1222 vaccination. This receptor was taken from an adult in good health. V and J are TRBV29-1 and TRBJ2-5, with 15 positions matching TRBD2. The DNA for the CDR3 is TGCAGCGTGGGACTAGCGGGAGGCCAAGAGACCCAGTACTTC. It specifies CSVGLAGGQETQYF.